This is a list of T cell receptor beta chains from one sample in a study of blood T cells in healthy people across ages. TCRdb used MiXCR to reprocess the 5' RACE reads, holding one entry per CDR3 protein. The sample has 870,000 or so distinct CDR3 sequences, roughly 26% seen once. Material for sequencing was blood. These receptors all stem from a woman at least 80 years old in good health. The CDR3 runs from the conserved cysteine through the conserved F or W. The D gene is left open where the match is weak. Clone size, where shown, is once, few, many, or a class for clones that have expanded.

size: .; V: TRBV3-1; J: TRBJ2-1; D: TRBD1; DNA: TGTGCCAGTAGTATTCGACAGGGGGCCTACAATGAGCAGTTCTTC; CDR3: CASSIRQGAYNEQFF
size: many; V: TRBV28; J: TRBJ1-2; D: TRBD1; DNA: TGTGCCAGTCGGGGGACAGGGAGAGGCTACACCTTC; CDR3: CASRGTGRGYTF
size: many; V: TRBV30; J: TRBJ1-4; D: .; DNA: TGTGCCTGGAGTGGCCCAGGGATGTACGAAAAACTGTTTTTT; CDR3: CAWSGPGMYEKLFF
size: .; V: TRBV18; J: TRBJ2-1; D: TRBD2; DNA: TGTGCCAGCTCCCGGGGACTAGCGGGAGGCGGGGGCGATGAGCAGTTCTTC; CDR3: CASSRGLAGGGGDEQFF
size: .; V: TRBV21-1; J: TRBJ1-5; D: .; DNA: TGTGCCACCAAGGGGGGTAGAAGTCAGCCCCAGCATTTT; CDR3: CATKGGRSQPQHF
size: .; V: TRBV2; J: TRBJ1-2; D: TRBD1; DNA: TGTGCCAGCAGGGTAACAGGGGAAGGCTATGGCTACACCTTC; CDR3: CASRVTGEGYGYTF
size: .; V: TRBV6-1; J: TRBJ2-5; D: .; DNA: TGTGCCAGCAGAAAGAAGACCCTTAACGGATACCAAGAGACCCAGTACTTC; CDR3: CASRKKTLNGYQETQYF
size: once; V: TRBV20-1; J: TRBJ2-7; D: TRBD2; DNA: TGCAGTACTAGAGTCTGGGCGGGGGTCGGATACGAGCAGTACTTC; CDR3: CSTRVWAGVGYEQYF
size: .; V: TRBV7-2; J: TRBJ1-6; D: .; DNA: TGTGCCAGCAGCTCCAATGGGGGATCACCCCTCCACTTT; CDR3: CASSSNGGSPLHF
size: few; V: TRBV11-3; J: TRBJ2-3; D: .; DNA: TGTGCCCGCAGCCCGAGATTGAGTTTTATCACCAGCACAGATACGCAGTATTTT; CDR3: CARSPRLSFITSTDTQYF
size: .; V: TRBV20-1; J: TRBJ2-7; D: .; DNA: TGCAGTGCTACCAACTTAGCGGATTACGGGCAGTACTTC; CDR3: CSATNLADYGQYF
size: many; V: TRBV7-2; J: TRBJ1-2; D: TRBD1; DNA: TGTGCCAGCAGCAAGACAGGGCGAGAAATCCTCGGGGGAGGCTACACCTTC; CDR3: CASSKTGREILGGGYTF
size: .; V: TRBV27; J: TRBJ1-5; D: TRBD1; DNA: TGTGCCAGCAGTTTGCTTTGGACAGGGGAAGATCAGCCCCAGCATTTT; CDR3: CASSLLWTGEDQPQHF
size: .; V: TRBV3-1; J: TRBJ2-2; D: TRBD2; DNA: TGTGCCAGCAGCCAAGGACTAGCGGGCACCGGGGAGCTGTTTTTT; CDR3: CASSQGLAGTGELFF
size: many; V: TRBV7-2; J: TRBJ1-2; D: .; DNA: TGTGCCAGTCTCGATCTCTATGGCTACACCTTC; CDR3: CASLDLYGYTF
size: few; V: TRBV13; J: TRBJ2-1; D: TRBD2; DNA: TGTGCCAGCAGTAAGCGGGCGGGGGGTCCCAATGAGCAGTTCTTC; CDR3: CASSKRAGGPNEQFF
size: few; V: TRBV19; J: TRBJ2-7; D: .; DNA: TGTGCCAACCCCTGGGCCTGGGCCCCTTACGAGCAGTACTTC; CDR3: CANPWAWAPYEQYF
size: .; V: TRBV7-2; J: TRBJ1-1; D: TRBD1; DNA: TGTGCCAGCACCGGGACAGGGGAGAACACTGAAGCTTTCTTT; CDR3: CASTGTGENTEAFF
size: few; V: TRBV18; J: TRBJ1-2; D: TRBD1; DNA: TGTGCCAGCTCGCCGGGACAGTATTCTGGCTACACCTTC; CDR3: CASSPGQYSGYTF
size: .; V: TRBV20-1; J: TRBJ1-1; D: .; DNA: TGCAGTGCCCGCCGGGGGACACTCAACACTGAAGCTTTCTTT; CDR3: CSARRGTLNTEAFF
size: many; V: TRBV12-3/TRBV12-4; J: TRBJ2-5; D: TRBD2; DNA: TGTGCCAGCAGTTTAGCGCCGACTAGCGGGGGGGCGGGGACCCAGTACTTC; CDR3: CASSLAPTSGGAGTQYF
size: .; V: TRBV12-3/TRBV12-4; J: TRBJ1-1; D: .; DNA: TGTGCCAGCAGTCCGAACAGGAGAATGAACACTGAAGCTTTCTTT; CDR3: CASSPNRRMNTEAFF
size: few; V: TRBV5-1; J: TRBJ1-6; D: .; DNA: TGCGCCAGCAGCTCCCCCTCACCCCTCCACTTT; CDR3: CASSSPSPLHF
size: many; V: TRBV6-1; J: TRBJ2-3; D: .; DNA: TGTGCCAGCAGCTTTAGTACTAGTTTTGCCACAGATACGCAGTATTTT; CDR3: CASSFSTSFATDTQYF
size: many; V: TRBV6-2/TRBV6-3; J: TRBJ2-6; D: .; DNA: TGTGCCAGCAGCGACGGGGGATCTGGGGCCAACGTCCTGACTTTC; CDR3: CASSDGGSGANVLTF
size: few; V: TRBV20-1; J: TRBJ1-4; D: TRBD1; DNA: TGCAGTGCTAGAGACTCAAGGACAGGGGGTAGGGAAAAACTGTTTTTT; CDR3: CSARDSRTGGREKLFF
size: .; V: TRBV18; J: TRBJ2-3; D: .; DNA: TGTGCCAGCTCACCCTTAGCCACCTACACAGATACGCAGTATTTT; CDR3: CASSPLATYTDTQYF
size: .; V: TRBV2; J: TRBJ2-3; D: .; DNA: TGTGCCAGCAGTGCCCTAGATACGCAGTATTTT; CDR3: CASSALDTQYF
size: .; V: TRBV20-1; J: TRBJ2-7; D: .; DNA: TGCAGTGCTAGACAGAGCTCCTCCTACGAGCAGTACTTC; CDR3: CSARQSSSYEQYF
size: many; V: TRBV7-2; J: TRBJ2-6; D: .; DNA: TGTGCCAGCAGCCCCCAGGGAAGAGAAGGTGGGGCCAACGTCCTGACTTTC; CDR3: CASSPQGREGGANVLTF
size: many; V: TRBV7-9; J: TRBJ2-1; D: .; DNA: TGTGCCAGCAGCACCCAGGGGTACAATGAGCAGTTCTTC; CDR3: CASSTQGYNEQFF
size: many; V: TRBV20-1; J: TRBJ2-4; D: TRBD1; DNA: TGCAGTGCTCCGGCGACAGGGGTAGACATTCAGTACTTC; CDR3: CSAPATGVDIQYF
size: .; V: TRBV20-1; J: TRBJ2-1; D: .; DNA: TGCAGTGCTTCTCTCCCAGGGGTTAACAATGAGCAGTTCTTC; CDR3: CSASLPGVNNEQFF
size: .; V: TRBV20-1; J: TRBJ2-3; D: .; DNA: TGCAGCGCACCTTTTCGGGGGTTGGATACGCAGTATTTT; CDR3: CSAPFRGLDTQYF
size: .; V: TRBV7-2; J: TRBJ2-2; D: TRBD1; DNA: TGTGCCAGCAGCCCCCAAGGACAGGGAATGGCCGGGGAGCTGTTTTTT; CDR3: CASSPQGQGMAGELFF
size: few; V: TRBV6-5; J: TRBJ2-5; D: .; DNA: TGTGCCAGCAGCCCTCGGGACGGCCAACTTGAGACCCAGTACTTC; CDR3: CASSPRDGQLETQYF
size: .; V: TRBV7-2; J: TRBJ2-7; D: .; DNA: TGTGCCAGCAGCTTGTGGCGGGCCTACGAGCAGTACTTC; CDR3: CASSLWRAYEQYF
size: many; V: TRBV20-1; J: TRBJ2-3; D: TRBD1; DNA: TGCAGTGCTATAAGACAGGGAGACACAGATACGCAGTATTTT; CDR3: CSAIRQGDTDTQYF
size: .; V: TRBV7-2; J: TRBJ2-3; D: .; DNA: TGTGCCAGCAGCCTGAGAAGGGAAGATACGCAGTATTTT; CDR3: CASSLRREDTQYF
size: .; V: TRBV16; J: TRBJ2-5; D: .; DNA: TGTGCCAGCAACTCAGGAGGGGAGACCCGGTTCTTC; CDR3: CASNSGGETRFF
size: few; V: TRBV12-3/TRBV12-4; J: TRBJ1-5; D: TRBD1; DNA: TGTGCCAGCAGTGTAACAGGGGGAGAAGGGCAGCCCCAGCATTTT; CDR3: CASSVTGGEGQPQHF
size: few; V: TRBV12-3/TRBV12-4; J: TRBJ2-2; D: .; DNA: TGTGCCAGCATCGCCCCGGGACAAACGAACACCGGGGAGCTGTTTTTT; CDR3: CASIAPGQTNTGELFF
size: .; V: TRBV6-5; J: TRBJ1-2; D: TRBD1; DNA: TGTGCCAGCAGTTACTCCCCCCAGGACAGGGTCTGTGGCTACACCTTC; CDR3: CASSYSPQDRVCGYTF
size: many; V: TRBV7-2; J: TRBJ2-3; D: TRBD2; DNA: TGTGCCAGCAGCCCGACTAGCAAGGATACGCAGTATTTT; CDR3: CASSPTSKDTQYF
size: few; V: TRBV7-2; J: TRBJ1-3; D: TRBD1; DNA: TGTGCCAGCAGCTCCAAGGGGGCATCTGGAAACACCATATATTTT; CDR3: CASSSKGASGNTIYF
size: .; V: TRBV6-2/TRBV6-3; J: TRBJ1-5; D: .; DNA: TGTGCCAGCAGCCGACTCGGACAGTTAAATCAGCCCCAGCATTTT; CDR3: CASSRLGQLNQPQHF
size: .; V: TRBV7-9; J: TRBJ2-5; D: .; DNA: TGTGCCAGCAGCTCCCCGGTGAGAATGGAGCAGTACTTC; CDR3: CASSSPVRMEQYF
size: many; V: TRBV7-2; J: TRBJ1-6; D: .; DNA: TGTGCCAGCAGCCAATGGACAGTCGCTAATTCACCCCTCCACTTT; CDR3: CASSQWTVANSPLHF
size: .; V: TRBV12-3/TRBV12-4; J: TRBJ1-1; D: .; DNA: TGTGCCAGCAGTTTATTCGAGGGCGTGGAAGCTTTCTTT; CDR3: CASSLFEGVEAFF
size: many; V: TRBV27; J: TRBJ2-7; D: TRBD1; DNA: TGTGCCAGCAGTTCATCGGGACAGTCCTACGAGCAGTACTTC; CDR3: CASSSSGQSYEQYF
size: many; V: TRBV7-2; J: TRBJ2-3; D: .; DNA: TGTGCCAGCAGCTTGGCAGGAGTGGGCACAGATACGCAGTATTTT; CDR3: CASSLAGVGTDTQYF
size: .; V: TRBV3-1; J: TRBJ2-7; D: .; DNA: TGTGCCAGCAGCAACGCAGGGGAGCGTTACGAGCAGTACTTC; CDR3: CASSNAGERYEQYF
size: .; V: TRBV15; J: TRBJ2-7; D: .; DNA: TGTGCCACCAGTAGAGATCTTGGGGGCGGGTACGAGCAGTACTTC; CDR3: CATSRDLGGGYEQYF
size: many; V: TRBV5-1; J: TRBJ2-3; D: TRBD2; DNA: TGCGCCAGCAGCTCACTAGCGGGGGGCACAGATACGCAGTATTTT; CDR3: CASSSLAGGTDTQYF
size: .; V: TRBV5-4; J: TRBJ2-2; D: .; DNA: TGTGCCAGCAGCTTGGCCTGGGGTAGCGCGAACACCGGGGAGCTGTTTTTT; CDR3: CASSLAWGSANTGELFF
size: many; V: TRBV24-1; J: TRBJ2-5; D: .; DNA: TGTGCCACCAGTGATTTTCACGGCAGGGAAGAGACCCAGTACTTC; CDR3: CATSDFHGREETQYF
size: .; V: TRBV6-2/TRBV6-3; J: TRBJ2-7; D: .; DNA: TGTGCCGGCAGTTACCTGGGGGCGCAAAGTATTCCCCAGTACTTC; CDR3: CAGSYLGAQSIPQYF
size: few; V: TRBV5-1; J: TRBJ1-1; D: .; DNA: TGCGCCAGCAGCTTGGGCGAGGAGAACACTGAAGCTTTCTTT; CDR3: CASSLGEENTEAFF
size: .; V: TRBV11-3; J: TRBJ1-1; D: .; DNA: TGTGCCAGCAGCTTAGATGGGCGGGTGAACACTGAAGCTTTCTTT; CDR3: CASSLDGRVNTEAFF
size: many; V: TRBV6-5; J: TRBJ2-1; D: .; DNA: TGTGCCAGCAGTTACAAGGGGGGGTCCTACAATGAGCAGTTCTTC; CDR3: CASSYKGGSYNEQFF